The 13 T cell receptor beta chains below were found in one sample sequenced in a study of CD8+ T cells in alopecia areata. Sample treatment: oral pan-JAK inhibitor, 5-10 mg twice daily. Sequencing templates came from extracted RNA that was reverse transcribed into cDNA. The table came from immunoSEQ multiplex PCR; TCRdb's copy has only in-frame clones and leaves some out. The profile shows approximately 210,000 clones, roughly 40% of them singletons. This sample comprised CD4+ T cells sorted from blood, obtained at approximately week 37, from a patient treated with tofacitinib. The receptors stem from a human donor with alopecia areata.

The table lists this clone with a few counts. The CDR3 here is CASSIERFPNQPQHF. The CDR3 DNA sequence: TGTGCCAGTAGTATTGAGAGGTTCCCCAATCAGCCCCAGCATTTT. This sequence joins TRBV19 and TRBJ1-5; D unresolved. Germline V gene sequence: CDR1 LNHDA, CDR2 SQIVND (reference sequence). The CDR3 consists of 15 residues. The V and J ends lost 3 bases and 3 bases respectively, with 12 bases between them.

This clone was detected only a few times. The chain carries TRBV7-2 and TRBJ2-5; no clear D. Germline V gene sequence: CDR1 SGHTA, CDR2 FQGNSA. Trimming stripped 1 base from V and 2 bases from J, with 5 bases between. The CDR3 is 13 residues long. CDR3 loop: CASSLEQQETQYF. The CDR3 coding sequence is TGTGCCAGCAGCTTAGAACAGCAAGAGACCCAGTACTTC. Supplemented by reference TRBV7-2 and TRBJ2-5, the full variable domain reads GAGVSQSPSNKVTEKGKDVELRCDPISGHTALYWYRQSLGQGLEFLIYFQGNSAPDKSGLPSDRFSAERTGGSVSTLTIQRTQQEDSAVYLCASSLEQQETQYFGPGTRLLVL.

A remark on this clone: Other DNA sequences in the sample encode the same CDR3. The chain employs TRBV5-1 and TRBJ2-1, with a tentative D call TRBD2 (6 bases). Trimming shortened V by 4 bases and J by 0 bases, and 11 bases separated the two germline ends. There are 15 residues in the CDR3. Germline-derived CDR1 and CDR2 are SGHRS and YFSETQ. The CDR3 DNA reads TGCGCCAGCAGCCCCTCCGGGAGCTCCTACAATGAGCAGTTCTTC. Translating it yields CASSPSGSSYNEQFF.

Worth noting for this clone: A read error may produce the germline difference seen at one junction end. The chain joins TRBV20-1 to TRBJ2-3, with D unclear. CDR1 DFQATT and CDR2 SNEGSKA come from the germline V gene (reference sequence). CDR3 size: 11 residues. CDR3 in amino acids: CAAESTDTQYF. The CDR3 DNA sequence: TGTGCCGCGGAGAGCACAGATACGCAGTATTTT.

This chain joins TRBV6-5 and TRBJ1-5; unclear D gene. Germline assignment: CDR1 MNHEY and CDR2 SVGAGI. CDR3 length: 13 amino acids. Trimming stripped 7 bases from V and 3 bases from J, with 10 bases between. In DNA form, the CDR3 reads TGTGCCAGCACCTTTGTGGCCAATCAGCCCCAGCATTTT. It encodes CASTFVANQPQHF.

Only a few counts were recorded for this clone. The chain is built from TRBV30 and TRBJ2-2; maybe TRBD2 (6 bases). From germline, CDR1 is GTSNPN and CDR2 SVGIG (reference sequence). The CDR3 is 15 residues long. V was pared by 4 bases and J by 4 bases, with 16 bases between. The CDR3, as DNA: TGTGCCTGGACCCCTCCGGGGAGGATCACCGGGGAGCTGTTTTTT. It encodes CAWTPPGRITGELFF.

The CDR3 loop reads CSVGQARGETQYF. The CDR3 coding sequence is TGCAGCGTTGGACAGGCGCGGGGGGAGACCCAGTACTTC. The V gene is TRBV29-1, the J gene TRBJ2-5; D perhaps matches TRBD2 (7 bases). This CDR3 spans 13 amino acids. CDR1 and CDR2 from the germline V gene are SQVTM and ANQGSEA. Between the trimmed V and J ends, which lost 4 bases and 5 bases, there was a span of 14 bases.

The chain combines TRBV27 with TRBJ2-5; D gene ambiguous. V was pared by 5 bases and J by 5 bases, with 9 bases between. From germline, CDR1 is MNHEY and CDR2 SMNVEV (reference sequence). This CDR3 comprises 12 residues. In DNA form, the CDR3 reads TGTGCCAGCAGTGAAAGAGGCGAGACCCAGTACTTC. Translated, it gives CASSERGETQYF.

This clone was found a few times. The chain recombines TRBV30 with TRBJ1-1, with TRBD1 matching over 7 bases. CDR3 length equals 14 residues. Looked up from germline, CDR1 is GTSNPN and CDR2 is SVGIG (reference sequence). The V gene end was trimmed by 7 bases and the J gene end by 3 bases; junction bases not matched to a gene: 11. Here the CDR3 reads CASQSQGKDTEAFF. The CDR3 region has the DNA TGTGCCTCCCAATCACAGGGGAAGGACACTGAAGCTTTCTTT.

The chain has TRBV19 and TRBJ2-7, with 7 bases that match TRBD1. The CDR3 contains 17 residues. Germline lookup yields CDR1 LNHDA and CDR2 SQIVND (reference sequence). The V segment lost 4 bases and the J segment 7 bases; nucleotides outside the gene matches: 19. CDR3 bases: TGTGCCAGTAGTACGAGAAGGTCGAGGGACAGCGCCAGGGAGCAGTACTTC. Its translation: CASSTRRSRDSAREQYF.

The V and J genes are TRBV29-1 and TRBJ2-3, with a possible D match to TRBD2 (7 bases). CDR3 length equals 14 residues. Germline CDR1 and CDR2: SQVTM and ANQGSEA. Trimming stripped 7 bases from V and 0 bases from J, with 14 bases between. The CDR3 loop is CSAERDTSTDTQYF. The CDR3 DNA sequence: TGCAGCGCCGAGCGGGACACCAGCACAGATACGCAGTATTTT.

The table lists this clone with a count of one. This rearrangement joins TRBV29-1 to TRBJ1-5, with TRBD1 identical over 7 bases. CDR3 length: 13 amino acids. The V segment lost 6 bases and the J segment 3 bases; nucleotides outside the gene matches: 5. Looked up from germline, CDR1 is SQVTM and CDR2 is ANQGSEA. The CDR3 spells CSVFDRDNQPQHF. DNA for the CDR3: TGCAGCGTCTTCGACAGGGACAATCAGCCCCAGCATTTT.

This clone was observed many times. This chain links TRBV5-6 with TRBJ2-3, with 7 bases matching TRBD1. Germline V CDR1 and CDR2: SGHDT, YYEEEE. V was pared by 1 base and J by 6 bases, with 11 bases of the junction left unmatched. The CDR3 extends over 16 amino acids. The CDR3 DNA reads as TGTGCCAGCAGCTTGAAGGGGACAGTAGCAGGGGATACGCAGTATTTT. Amino acids: CASSLKGTVAGDTQYF.